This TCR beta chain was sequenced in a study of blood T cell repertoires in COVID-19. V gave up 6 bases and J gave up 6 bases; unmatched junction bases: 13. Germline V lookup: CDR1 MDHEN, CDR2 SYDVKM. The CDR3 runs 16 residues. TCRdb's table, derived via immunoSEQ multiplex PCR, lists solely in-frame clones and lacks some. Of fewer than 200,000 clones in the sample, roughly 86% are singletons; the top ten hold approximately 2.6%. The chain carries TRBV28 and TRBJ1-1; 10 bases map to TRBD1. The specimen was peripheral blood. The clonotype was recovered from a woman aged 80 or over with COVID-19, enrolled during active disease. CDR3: CASSSPWGQGLAEAFF. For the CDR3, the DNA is TGTGCCAGCAGCTCCCCCTGGGGACAGGGGCTAGCTGAAGCTTTCTTT.